Listed here are 11 T cell receptor beta chains from one sample, sequenced in a study of T-cell reconstitution after alpha-beta-depleted transplantation in children. Preparation of the TCRbeta library involved a method that used unique molecular identifiers. TCRdb used MiXCR to reprocess the PCR reads, holding one entry per CDR3 protein. The sample lists 210,000 or so distinct CDR3 sequences; roughly 9% were seen once. This specimen consisted of PBMCs from the stem cell graft donor, obtained from the stem cell graft. The receptors originated from a human donor who donated a stem cell graft to a child with acute lymphoblastic leukemia.

This sequence joins TRBV19 and TRBJ1-2; 7 bases align to TRBD1. V dropped 10 bases and J dropped 3; count of bases not matched to a gene: 8. From germline, CDR1 is LNHDA and CDR2 SQIVND (reference sequence). The CDR3 runs to 13 residues. CDR3 nucleotides: TGTGCCACCACACAGGGGCGCTACTATGGCTACACCTTC. Translation: CATTQGRYYGYTF.

This clonotype was found a few times. The DNA of the CDR3 is TGCAGCGTTGGTGAGCGGGGGACGTACAATGAGCAGTTCTTC. As protein: CSVGERGTYNEQFF. The genes are TRBV29-1 and TRBJ2-1; the match to TRBD2 covers 8 bases. Germline lookup yields CDR1 SQVTM and CDR2 ANQGSEA. CDR3 length: 14 amino acids. V shed 4 bases and J 4 bases; nucleotides not matched to a gene: 6.

This clonotype came up a few times. V gene TRBV7-6 combines with J gene TRBJ1-1; maybe TRBD1 (5 bases). From germline, CDR1 is SGHVS and CDR2 FNYEAQ. There are 16 residues in the CDR3. Trimming stripped 0 bases from V and 3 bases from J, with 14 bases between. The CDR3 DNA reads TGTGCCAGCAGCTTAGCGCCCCAGGGTGGGGACACTGAAGCTTTCTTT. Translating gives CASSLAPQGGDTEAFF.

The chain recombines TRBV7-2 with TRBJ2-5; 10 bases align to TRBD1. The J segment lost 5 bases and the V segment lost 5 bases, leaving 8 bases of the junction unmatched. The CDR3 sequence is 15 residues long. Per the germline V gene, CDR1 is SGHTA and CDR2 is FQGNSA. The CDR3 nucleotides are TGTGCCAGCAGCCGAGGGACAGGGGTCGTGGAGACCCAGTACTTC. It specifies CASSRGTGVVETQYF.

This clonotype has more than one count but fewer than ten. V and J are TRBV30 and TRBJ1-1; D possibly corresponds to TRBD1 (5 bases). This CDR3 comprises 13 residues. Germline CDR1 GTSNPN, CDR2 SVGIG (reference sequence). V shed 3 bases and J shed 6 bases, with 14 bases lying between them. In nucleotides, the CDR3 is TGTGCCTGGAGCCCTCTGACAGATGCTGAAGCTTTCTTT. It codes for CAWSPLTDAEAFF.

The chain employs TRBV29-1 and TRBJ1-5; 7 nucleotides align to TRBD1. CDR3 length: 15 residues. CDR1 and CDR2 (germline): SQVTM, ANQGSEA. With V trimmed by 6 bases and J by 7 bases, 15 bases remained unmatched. CDR3 DNA: TGCAGCGTGTCGCTAGGGTCAGGGGGACACCAGCCCCAGCATTTT. It is translated as CSVSLGSGGHQPQHF.

The chain combines TRBV12-3 or TRBV12-4 with TRBJ2-3; 9 bases align to TRBD1. The CDR3 sequence is 15 residues long. J gave up 0 bases and V 6 bases, and 4 bases lay outside the gene matches. The CDR3 bases are TGTGCCAGCAGAACCGGGACAGGGAGCACAGATACGCAGTATTTT. It encodes CASRTGTGSTDTQYF.

The V call is TRBV29-1, the J call TRBJ2-5; D not certain. Trimming removed 5 bases at V and 2 bases at J, with 15 bases between. Per the germline V gene, CDR1 is SQVTM and CDR2 is ANQGSEA. The CDR3 has 14 amino acids. The CDR3 sequence: CSVSDRFLQETQYF. CDR3 in DNA: TGCAGCGTTTCGGATAGATTCCTTCAAGAGACCCAGTACTTC.

This clonotype was observed many times. This chain links TRBV5-1 with TRBJ1-5; unclear D gene. V was cut by 4 bases and J by 4 bases, with 15 bases left in between. Germline assignment: CDR1 SGHRS and CDR2 YFSETQ. This CDR3 contains 15 residues. CDR3 protein: CASSLHGENNQPQHF. The CDR3 DNA reads as TGCGCCAGCAGCCTGCACGGGGAGAATAATCAGCCCCAGCATTTT. Filled out from reference TRBV5-1 and TRBJ1-5, the complete variable domain reads KAGVTQTPRYLIKTRGQQVTLSCSPISGHRSVSWYQQTPGQGLQFLFEYFSETQRNKGNFPGRFSGRQFSNSRSEMNVSTLELGDSALYLCASSLHGENNQPQHFGDGTRLSIL.

In this sample, this clonotype turned up a few times. The V gene is TRBV15, the J gene TRBJ2-7; a possible D gene is TRBD2 (5 bases). With 6 bases removed from V and 3 bases from J, the gap between germline ends came to 6 bases. Germline V gives CDR1 LNHNV, CDR2 YYDKDF (reference sequence). The CDR3 has 11 residues. This CDR3 reads CATRRDYEQYF. The CDR3 nucleotides are TGTGCCACCAGGAGGGACTACGAGCAGTACTTC.

This clonotype was recorded at least ten times. The rearrangement joins TRBV19 to TRBJ1-1, with D possibly being TRBD1 (5 bases). From germline, CDR1 is LNHDA and CDR2 SQIVND (reference sequence). This CDR3 has 12 residues. V was shortened by 6 bases and J by 4 bases, with 9 bases between the two germline ends. CDR3 protein: CASRGRGTEAFF. The CDR3 nucleotides read TGTGCCAGTAGGGGTAGGGGCACTGAAGCTTTCTTT.